A single sample gave rise to the 8 T cell receptor beta chains below, sequenced in a study of shared clonotypes between healthy human individuals. Assay used: immunoSEQ multiplex PCR; TCRdb lists only in-frame clones, some missing. The table has roughly 530,000 clones, about 96% seen once. Specimen: naive CD4+ T cells sorted from blood. Subset of the sample: CD45RA+ positively selected. These receptors were collected from a woman in her twenties or thirties in good health.

This clone showed up just once. The CDR3 DNA follows: TGTGCCAGCAGCACCAGGACTAGCGGGAGGGGCTACGAGCAGTACTTC. Its protein is CASSTRTSGRGYEQYF. This chain joins TRBV11-2 and TRBJ2-7, with TRBD2 matching over 15 bases. The trim removed 5 bases at V and 3 bases at J, leaving 5 bases unmatched. This CDR3 region has 16 residues. Germline V lookup: CDR1 SGHAT, CDR2 FQNNGV.

Points on this clone: Other DNA variants within this sample encode the same CDR3. The J gene is TRBJ2-3, the V gene TRBV9; D unresolved. The length of the CDR3 is 12 residues. Trimming stripped 0 bases from V and 5 bases from J, with 4 bases between. The germline gives CDR1 SGDLS, CDR2 YYNGEE. As DNA, the CDR3 is TGTGCCAGCAGCGTAGCCGGAGATACGCAGTATTTT. Translating it yields CASSVAGDTQYF.

The DNA for the CDR3 is TGTGCCAGCAGTGAACCGGGCCTCGGAGTCGAGACCCAGTACTTC. It specifies CASSEPGLGVETQYF. The rearrangement uses TRBV6-1 and TRBJ2-5; no definite D call. V lost 2 bases and J lost 5, with 15 bases in between. Germline CDR1 is MNHNS and CDR2 is SASEGT. This CDR3 is built from 15 residues.

This clone was seen a single time. This rearrangement joins TRBV2 to TRBJ2-7; D might be TRBD2 (5 bases). Germline CDR1 and CDR2: SNHLY and FYNNEI. This CDR3 has 13 amino acids. Trimming cost V 11 bases and J 5 bases, with 19 bases left between them. The CDR3 DNA is TGTGCCCGGGAAGTTCCGTCAGCCCACGAGCAGTACTTC. This encodes CAREVPSAHEQYF.

The chain links TRBV28 to TRBJ1-4; 8 nucleotides agree with TRBD1. CDR1 is MDHEN and CDR2 is SYDVKM in the germline V gene. This CDR3 spans 15 amino acids. V trimming: 1 base; J trimming: 5 bases; junction bases outside the gene matches: 3. The CDR3 DNA is TGTGCCAGCAGTTTATCTGGGACAGGAAATGAAAAACTGTTTTTT. Its protein product is CASSLSGTGNEKLFF.

V gene TRBV11-2 combines with J gene TRBJ2-5, with D perhaps being TRBD1 or TRBD2 (5 bases each). Judging by the DNA end, TRBJ2-7 fits better; the J call may be wrong. Germline V gene data show CDR1 as SGHAT and CDR2 as FQNNGV. CDR3 size: 16 residues. The CDR3 DNA follows: TGTGCCAGCAGCTTATGGACAAAGAGAGGGCCCTACGAGCAGTACTTC. Protein: CASSLWTKRGPYEQYF.

The gene calls are TRBV5-1 and TRBJ2-2; 8 bases map to TRBD1. The junction had 14 bases not matched to a gene; V was cut back by 3 bases and J by 4 bases. The CDR3 loop spans 18 amino acids. The V gene's germline CDR1 is SGHRS and CDR2 YFSETQ. DNA for the CDR3: TGCGCCAGCAGCTCCGGACAGGGCGACGGAGTGGGCACCGGGGAGCTGTTTTTT. Residues: CASSSGQGDGVGTGELFF.

This sequence joins TRBV28 and TRBJ2-2; 13 bases agree with TRBD2. Per the germline V gene, CDR1 is MDHEN and CDR2 is SYDVKM. The CDR3 runs 14 residues. Trimming at V came to 10 bases and at J to 8 bases, leaving 7 bases not matched to a gene. As DNA, the CDR3 is TGTGCCACACTAGCGGGAGGGCCATTTGGGGAGCTGTTTTTT. This sequence encodes CATLAGGPFGELFF.